One TCR beta chain is described in this entry. These data are taken from a study of blood T cell repertoires in COVID-19. In the study overall: From T cells, B-cell-depleted T cells, or PBMCs came the material, which was cDNA or gDNA.

Method: immunoSEQ multiplex PCR; TCRdb's copy keeps in-frame clones and lacks some. Here the sample spans a few hundred thousand clones, approximately 83% being singletons. Losses at the gene ends were 0 bases for V and 6 bases for J; bases not matched to a gene: 2. The CDR3 is 13 residues long. Germline values: CDR1 MNHEY, CDR2 SMNVEV (reference sequence). The sequenced sample was PBMCs or T cells enriched from blood (not recorded which). V is TRBV27 and J is TRBJ2-7; 7 bases are shared with TRBD1. The source is a woman in her thirties who had recovered from COVID-19. The CDR3 spells CASSLSTGSEQYF. The CDR3, as DNA: TGTGCCAGCAGTTTATCGACAGGGAGCGAGCAGTACTTC.